These 18 T cell receptor beta chains came from one sample sequenced in a study of T-cell memory formation after mild COVID-19. TCRdb re-called the 5' RACE reads through MiXCR, storing one row per CDR3 protein. This sample has fewer than 150,000 distinct CDR3 sequences; about 14% occur once, and the top ten carry 25% to 30%. The sample consisted of PBMCs or a T cell subset sorted from them (not recorded which). The receptor set was obtained from an adult woman who had mild COVID-19 (a few samples of this study predate the infection). Cell type and time point are not known.

This clonotype was recorded at least ten times. The V call is TRBV6-5, the J call TRBJ2-2; the match to TRBD1 covers 8 bases. Germline V CDR1 and CDR2: MNHEY, SVGAGI. The CDR3 is made up of 14 amino acids. Trimming took 6 bases from V and 3 from J; bases not matched to a gene: 3. The CDR3 nucleotides read TGTGCCAGCAGCGACAGGGGACACACCGGGGAGCTGTTTTTT. Encoded protein: CASSDRGHTGELFF.

This clonotype was picked up a small number of times. This chain links TRBV4-2 with TRBJ2-2; tentatively, D is TRBD1 (6 bases). The CDR3 is 17 amino acids. The germline V gene has CDR1 LGHNA and CDR2 YNFKEQ. The V gene lost 3 bases and the J gene lost 6 bases, with 20 bases spanning the gap. CDR3 DNA sequence: TGTGCCAGCAGCCACGCTTCGGACAGCCCTAGGGCCGGGGAGCTGTTTTTT. The encoded protein is CASSHASDSPRAGELFF.

In this sample, this clonotype turned up a few times. This sequence joins TRBV7-9 and TRBJ1-4, with no clear D. The CDR3 contains 14 residues. The V end lost 5 bases, the J end lost 4 bases, and 11 bases lay between the germline ends. Germline CDR1 reads SEHNR; CDR2 reads FQNEAQ (reference sequence). CDR3 in DNA: TGTGCCAGCAGCCCACGGGGAGTTAATGAAAAACTGTTTTTT. Its protein product is CASSPRGVNEKLFF.

This clonotype came up a few times. The rearrangement uses TRBV6-6 and TRBJ2-2, with D tentatively TRBD1 or TRBD2 (5 bases each). Germline values: CDR1 MNHNY, CDR2 SVGAGI (reference sequence). V dropped 8 bases and J dropped 1 base, with 8 bases sitting between them. CDR3 length: 13 residues. CDR3 nucleotide sequence: TGTGCCAGCGGGACGGTGAACACCGGGGAGCTGTTTTTT. It specifies CASGTVNTGELFF.

In this sample, this clonotype turned up a few times. The rearrangement links TRBV29-1 to TRBJ1-2; D gene ambiguous. Trimming left V 5 bases short and J 7 bases short, with 17 bases between. The germline V gene has CDR1 SQVTM and CDR2 ANQGSEA. The CDR3 extends over 13 amino acids. In DNA, the CDR3 is TGCAGCGTTCCGACGTGGGTCGAGTCTGGCTACACCTTC. Amino acid sequence: CSVPTWVESGYTF.

The chain employs TRBV7-3 and TRBJ1-1; a weak D match, TRBD1 (5 bases). Trimming removed 0 bases at V and 2 bases at J, with 10 bases between. The CDR3 spans 15 residues. Germline CDR1 SGHTA, CDR2 FQGTGA. In DNA, the CDR3 is TGTGCCAGCAGCTTAACGGGGCAACTAAACACTGAAGCTTTCTTT. This translates into CASSLTGQLNTEAFF.

The chain employs TRBV19 and TRBJ2-3; 7 bases agree with TRBD1. Germline V gene lookup returns CDR1 LNHDA and CDR2 SQIVND (reference sequence). V lost 5 bases, J lost 0 bases, and 11 bases stayed unmatched. This CDR3 is 17 amino acids long. The CDR3 DNA is TGTGCCAGTAGTCCGAGGACAGGTCCTACTAGCACAGATACGCAGTATTTT. It specifies CASSPRTGPTSTDTQYF. Based on the CDR3 plus reference TRBV19 and TRBJ2-3, the full variable domain is DGGITQSPKYLFRKEGQNVTLSCEQNLNHDAMYWYRQDPGQGLRLIYYSQIVNDFQKGDIAEGYSVSREKKESFPLTVTSAQKNPTAFYLCASSPRTGPTSTDTQYFGPGTRLTVL.

V is TRBV27 and J is TRBJ2-2; the D is unclear. The CDR3 has 13 amino acids. The germline V gene has CDR1 MNHEY and CDR2 SMNVEV (reference sequence). Trimming cost V 7 bases and J 2 bases, with 8 bases left between them. The CDR3 loop is CASTAVNTGELFF. The CDR3 coding sequence is TGTGCCAGCACCGCCGTAAACACCGGGGAGCTGTTTTTT.

The V call is TRBV12-3 or TRBV12-4, the J call TRBJ2-3; TRBD1 matches at 9 bases. This CDR3 contains 15 residues. V shed 5 bases and J 4 bases; nucleotides not matched to a gene: 7. CDR3: CASSLTGGESDTQYF. As DNA, the CDR3 is TGTGCCAGCAGTCTGACAGGGGGGGAGTCAGATACGCAGTATTTT.

This clonotype was picked up a small number of times. V and J are TRBV20-1 and TRBJ2-1; 9 bases are shared with TRBD2. J gave up 4 bases and V 0 bases, and 10 bases lay outside the gene matches. Germline CDR1 reads DFQATT; CDR2 reads SNEGSKA (reference sequence). CDR3 length equals 17 residues. The CDR3 DNA reads TGCAGTGCTAGAGATGGGGGTCTAGCGGGGCGTTACAATGAGCAGTTCTTC. Amino acids: CSARDGGLAGRYNEQFF.

With regard to this clonotype: The junction differs from germline at one of its ends, possibly a read error. The rearrangement joins TRBV7-7 to TRBJ1-1; 11 bases agree with TRBD1. The CDR3 extends over 19 amino acids. Germline-derived CDR1 and CDR2 are SSHAT and FNYEAQ (reference sequence). The CDR3 loop reads CASSLIPSTGGQGDTEAFF. CDR3 nucleotide sequence: TGTGCTAGCAGCTTAATCCCCTCTACCGGGGGACAGGGGGACACTGAAGCTTTCTTT.

This clonotype appeared a single time. The chain recombines TRBV5-5 with TRBJ2-7; TRBD2 matches 11 bases. This CDR3 has 16 amino acids. Germline lookup yields CDR1 SGHKS and CDR2 YYEKEE (reference sequence). The trim removed 0 bases at V and 2 bases at J, leaving 4 bases unmatched. In DNA form, the CDR3 reads TGTGCCAGCAGCTTGGGGATGGGACTAGCGGCCTACGAGCAGTACTTC. Protein: CASSLGMGLAAYEQYF.

The V and J genes are TRBV14 and TRBJ2-1; 9 bases match TRBD1. Germline V lookup: CDR1 SGHDN, CDR2 FVKESK. Unmatched junction bases numbered 7, after V lost 1 base and J lost 6 bases. The CDR3 contains 16 residues. The CDR3 reads CASSQAGTGLVNEQFF. The CDR3 DNA reads as TGTGCCAGCAGCCAAGCCGGGACAGGGTTGGTCAATGAGCAGTTCTTC.

This clonotype has a handful of counts. The chain is built from TRBV27 and TRBJ2-7, with 7 bases aligning to TRBD1. There are 14 residues in the CDR3. V trimming: 6 bases; J trimming: 2 bases; junction bases outside the gene matches: 7. Germline V gene lookup returns CDR1 MNHEY and CDR2 SMNVEV (reference sequence). The DNA for the CDR3 is TGTGCCAGCAGCTACCGGGACAGAACCTACGAGCAGTACTTC. It specifies CASSYRDRTYEQYF.

The genes are TRBV7-8 and TRBJ2-1, with 7 nucleotides matching TRBD2. CDR1 SGHVS and CDR2 FQNEAQ come from the germline V gene. This CDR3 region has 14 residues. After removal of 5 bases from V and 7 bases from J, the junction contained 8 bases not matched to a gene. The CDR3 DNA sequence: TGTGCCAGCAGCCAAAGGGACTATTATAATGAGCAGTTCTTC. Its translation: CASSQRDYYNEQFF.

V and J are TRBV12-3 or TRBV12-4 and TRBJ2-7; D might be TRBD1 (6 bases). This CDR3 region has 14 residues. Between the trimmed V and J ends, which lost 3 bases and 0 bases, there was a span of 9 bases. The CDR3: CASSLRGNSYEQYF. The CDR3, as DNA: TGTGCCAGCAGTTTGAGGGGGAACTCCTACGAGCAGTACTTC.

The chain's CDR3 is CASSWVPASTDTQYF. The CDR3 region has the DNA TGTGCCAGCAGCTGGGTACCTGCTAGCACAGATACGCAGTATTTT. V is TRBV13 and J is TRBJ2-3; D is undetermined. Germline V gives CDR1 PRHDT, CDR2 FYEKMQ (reference sequence). CDR3 length equals 15 residues. The V and J ends lost 4 bases and 0 bases respectively, with 11 bases between them.

CDR3 DNA: TGTGCCATCGGACAGGGGGCCATCAGTACGAGCGGCTACACCTTC. Translating it yields CAIGQGAISTSGYTF. This sequence joins TRBV6-6 and TRBJ1-2, with 11 positions matching TRBD1. The J segment lost 8 bases and the V segment lost 10 bases, leaving 15 bases of the junction unmatched. The CDR3 is 15 amino acids. CDR1 is MNHNY, CDR2 SVGAGI, per germline (reference sequence).